The clone carrying this TCR beta chain was found many times. The antigen is not known. This specimen belongs to a study of neurological immune-mediated disorders. Study-level findings and limits: Expansion of TCR clones was greatest in HTLV-1-associated myelopathy and smallest in multiple sclerosis, where it fell below that of healthy controls. Expanded clones shared no CDR3 amino acid sequences across subjects, suggesting private repertoires in all groups.

5'RACE employing 10-nucleotide random UMIs yielded the cDNA. One entry per CDR3 protein results from TCRdb running MiXCR on the 5' RACE reads. The sample has tens of thousands of distinct CDR3 sequences, less than 15% seen once. Trimming pared 4 bases from V and 7 bases from J, leaving 14 bases between. This CDR3 spans 14 amino acids. In germline, CDR1 is SGHRS, CDR2 YFSETQ. As for time point: technical triplicate 1. The sorted libraries were made from about 910,000 CD4+ or CD8+ T cells. The receptor was isolated from a female donor with HTLV-1-associated myelopathy (HAM/TSP). The genes are TRBV5-1 and TRBJ2-2, with D unresolved. Sequencing was carried out using CD4+ T cells from blood. This chain's CDR3 is CASSPGAGDGELFF. CDR3 DNA sequence: TGCGCCAGCAGCCCCGGAGCCGGCGACGGGGAGCTGTTTTTT.